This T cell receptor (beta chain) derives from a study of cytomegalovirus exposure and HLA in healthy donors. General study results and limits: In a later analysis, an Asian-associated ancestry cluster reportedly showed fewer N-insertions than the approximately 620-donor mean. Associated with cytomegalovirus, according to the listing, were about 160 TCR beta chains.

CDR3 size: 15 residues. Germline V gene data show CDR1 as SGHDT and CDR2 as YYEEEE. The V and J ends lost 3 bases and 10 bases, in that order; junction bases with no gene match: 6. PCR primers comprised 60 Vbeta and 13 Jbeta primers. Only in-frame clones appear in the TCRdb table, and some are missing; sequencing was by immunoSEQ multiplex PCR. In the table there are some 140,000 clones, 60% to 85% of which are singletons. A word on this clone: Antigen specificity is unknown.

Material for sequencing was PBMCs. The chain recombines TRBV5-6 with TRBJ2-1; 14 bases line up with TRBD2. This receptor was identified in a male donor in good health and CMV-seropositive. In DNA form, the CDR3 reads TGTGCCAGCAGCTGGGGGACTAGCGGGGGAGAGGAGCAGTTCTTC. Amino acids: CASSWGTSGGEEQFF.